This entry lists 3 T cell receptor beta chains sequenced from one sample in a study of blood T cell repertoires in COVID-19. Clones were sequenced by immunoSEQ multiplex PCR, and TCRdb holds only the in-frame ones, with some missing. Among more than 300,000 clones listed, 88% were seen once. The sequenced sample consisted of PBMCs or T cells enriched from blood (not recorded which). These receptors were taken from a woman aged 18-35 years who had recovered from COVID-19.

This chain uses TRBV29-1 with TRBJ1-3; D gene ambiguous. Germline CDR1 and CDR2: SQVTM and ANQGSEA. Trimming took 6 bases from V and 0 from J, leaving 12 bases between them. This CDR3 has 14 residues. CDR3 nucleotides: TGCAGCGTCCACGGGGAGGACTCTGGAAACACCATATATTTT. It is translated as CSVHGEDSGNTIYF.

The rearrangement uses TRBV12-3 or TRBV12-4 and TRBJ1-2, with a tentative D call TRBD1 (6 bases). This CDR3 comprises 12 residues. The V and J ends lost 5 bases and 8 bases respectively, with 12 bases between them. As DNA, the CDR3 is TGTGCCAGCAGTGATAGGGGGTGGGGCTACACCTTC. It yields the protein CASSDRGWGYTF.

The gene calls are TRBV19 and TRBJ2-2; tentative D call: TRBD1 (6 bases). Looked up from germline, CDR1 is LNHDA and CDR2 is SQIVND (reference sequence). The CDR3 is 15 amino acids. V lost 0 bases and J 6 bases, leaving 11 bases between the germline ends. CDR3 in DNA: TGTGCCAGTAGTATAGACCCAGGGGAGCCCGGGGAGCTGTTTTTT. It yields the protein CASSIDPGEPGELFF.